This TCR beta chain was observed in a study of blood T cell repertoires in COVID-19. Study background: Acute-phase and convalescent COVID-19 samples originated in the United States, Italy and Spain. PBMCs, B-cell-depleted T cells, or T cells provided the cDNA or gDNA that made up the material.

Per the authors' pipeline: Estimates of nucleated cell counts were drawn from the amplification of reference gene primers. Repertoires were generated with immunoSEQ multiplex PCR, while TCRdb's copy carries only in-frame clones and drops some. V and J calls and clone size are given by that table; D and trimming were obtained from the DNA. Seen here are some 220,000 clones, 80% to 85% observed once, and the top ten hold 3%. V shed 0 bases and J shed 0 bases, with 7 bases lying between them. This CDR3 contains 15 residues. In germline, CDR1 is MNHNY, CDR2 SVGAGI (reference sequence). The sequence came from a woman in her 30s who had recovered from COVID-19. The sequenced sample consisted of peripheral blood. V usage is TRBV6-6 and J usage is TRBJ2-3, with D hard to call. The CDR3 DNA sequence: TGTGCCAGCAGTTACTCTAAAACTAGCACAGATACGCAGTATTTT. This translates into CASSYSKTSTDTQYF.